This TCR beta chain was observed in a study of blood T cell repertoires in COVID-19. Study information: T cells, B-cell-depleted T cells, or PBMCs supplied cDNA or gDNA.

This clone has only a few counts. Profiling relied on immunoSEQ multiplex PCR, and the TCRdb table lists in-frame clones only, not all of them. The table lists fewer than 45,000 clones, approximately 69% of them singletons. The CDR3 covers 12 residues. The germline gives CDR1 KGHDR, CDR2 SFDVKD. Trimming left V 6 bases short and J 1 base short, with 6 bases between. While infection was still active, Seattle patients were enrolled and then followed longitudinally. The clonotype originates from a man aged 70 or older with COVID-19, enrolled during active disease. The sequenced material came from peripheral blood. The rearrangement links TRBV24-1 to TRBJ2-7, with D maybe TRBD2 (5 bases). This CDR3 reads CATSPGSYEQYF. The CDR3 region has the DNA TGTGCCACCAGTCCGGGATCCTACGAGCAGTACTTC.